Reported below is one T cell receptor (beta chain). The sample originates from a study of CD8 T cells in Susac syndrome. CD8+ and CD4+ T cells taken from blood had their TCR beta sequenced. The V end was cut by 6 bases, the J end by 3 bases, with 12 bases between. Looked up from germline, CDR1 is LGHNA and CDR2 is YNFKEQ. The CDR3 loop spans 14 amino acids. Random-hexamer reverse transcription was applied to about 0.45 to 1 ug RNA. TCRdb reprocessed the immunoSEQ multiplex PCR reads with MiXCR, giving one entry per CDR3 protein. The sample has over 130,000 distinct CDR3 sequences, approximately 95% seen once; the top ten hold 0.13% to 0.15%.

This receptor was identified in a human donor with Susac syndrome. This rearrangement joins TRBV4-2 to TRBJ1-5; D is ambiguous. The sample comprised CD4+ T cells from PBMCs. CDR3 nucleotides: TGTGCCAGCAGACCGGACGGAAACAATCAGCCCCAGCATTTT. It translates to CASRPDGNNQPQHF.